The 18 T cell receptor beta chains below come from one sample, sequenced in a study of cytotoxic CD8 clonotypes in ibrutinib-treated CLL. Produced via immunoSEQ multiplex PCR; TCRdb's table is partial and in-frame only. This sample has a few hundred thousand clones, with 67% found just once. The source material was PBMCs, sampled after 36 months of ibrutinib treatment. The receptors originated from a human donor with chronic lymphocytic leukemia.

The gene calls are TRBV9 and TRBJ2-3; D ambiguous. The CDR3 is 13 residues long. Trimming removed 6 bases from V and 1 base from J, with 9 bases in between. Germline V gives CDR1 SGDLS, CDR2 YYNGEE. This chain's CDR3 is CASTPWGTDTQYF. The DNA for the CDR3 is TGTGCCAGCACCCCCTGGGGCACAGATACGCAGTATTTT.

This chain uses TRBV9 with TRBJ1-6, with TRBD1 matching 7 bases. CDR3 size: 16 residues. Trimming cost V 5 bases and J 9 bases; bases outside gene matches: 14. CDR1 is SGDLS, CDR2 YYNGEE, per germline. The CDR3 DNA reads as TGTGCCAGCAGTCCCCTGTCTCTGGCAGGGGGTTCACCCCTCCACTTT. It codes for CASSPLSLAGGSPLHF.

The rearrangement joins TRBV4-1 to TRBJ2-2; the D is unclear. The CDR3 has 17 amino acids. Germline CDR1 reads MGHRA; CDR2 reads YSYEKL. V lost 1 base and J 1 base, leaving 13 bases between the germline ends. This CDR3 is CASSQAVAVMNTGELFF. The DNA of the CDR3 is TGCGCCAGCAGCCAAGCGGTAGCAGTAATGAACACCGGGGAGCTGTTTTTT.

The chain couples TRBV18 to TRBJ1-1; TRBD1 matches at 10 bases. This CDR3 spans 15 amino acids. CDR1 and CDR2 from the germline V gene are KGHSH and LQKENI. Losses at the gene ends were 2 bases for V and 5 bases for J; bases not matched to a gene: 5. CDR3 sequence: CASSPRQGARTEAFF. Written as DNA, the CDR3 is TGTGCCAGCTCACCAAGACAGGGGGCGAGAACTGAAGCTTTCTTT.

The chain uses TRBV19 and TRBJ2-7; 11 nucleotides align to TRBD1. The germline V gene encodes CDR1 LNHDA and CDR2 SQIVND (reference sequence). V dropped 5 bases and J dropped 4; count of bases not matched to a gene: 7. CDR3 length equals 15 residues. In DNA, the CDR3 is TGTGCCAGTAGTCGGGACAGGGGGATAGGATACGAGCAGTACTTC. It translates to CASSRDRGIGYEQYF.

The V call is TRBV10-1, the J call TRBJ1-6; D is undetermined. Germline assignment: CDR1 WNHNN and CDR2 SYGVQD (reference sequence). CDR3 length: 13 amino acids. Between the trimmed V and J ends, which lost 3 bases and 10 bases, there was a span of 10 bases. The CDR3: CASSELGDSPLHF. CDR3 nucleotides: TGCGCCAGCAGTGAACTGGGCGACTCACCCCTCCACTTT.

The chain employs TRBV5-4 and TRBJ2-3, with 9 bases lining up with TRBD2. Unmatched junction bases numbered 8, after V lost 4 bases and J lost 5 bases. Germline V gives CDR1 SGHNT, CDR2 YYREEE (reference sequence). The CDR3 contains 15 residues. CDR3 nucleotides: TGTGCCAGCAGCGCAGGCGGGAGGGCCTTAGATACGCAGTATTTT. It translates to CASSAGGRALDTQYF.

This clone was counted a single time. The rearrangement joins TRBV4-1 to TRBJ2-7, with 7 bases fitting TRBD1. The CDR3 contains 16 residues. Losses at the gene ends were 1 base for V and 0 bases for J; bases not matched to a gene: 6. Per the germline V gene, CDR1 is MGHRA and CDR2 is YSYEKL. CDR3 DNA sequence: TGCGCCAGCAGCCAAGTTGTGGACAGGAGCTCCTACGAGCAGTACTTC. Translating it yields CASSQVVDRSSYEQYF.

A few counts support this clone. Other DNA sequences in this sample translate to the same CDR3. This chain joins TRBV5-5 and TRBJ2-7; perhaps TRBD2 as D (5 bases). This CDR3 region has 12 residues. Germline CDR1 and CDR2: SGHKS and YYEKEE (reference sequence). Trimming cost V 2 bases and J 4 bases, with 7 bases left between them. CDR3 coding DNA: TGTGCCAGCAGCTTAGAGGGTTACGAGCAGTACTTC. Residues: CASSLEGYEQYF.

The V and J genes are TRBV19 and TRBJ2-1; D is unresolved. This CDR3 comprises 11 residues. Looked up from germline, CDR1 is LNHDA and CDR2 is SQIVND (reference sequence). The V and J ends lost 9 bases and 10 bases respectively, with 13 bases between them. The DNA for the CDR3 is TGTGCCAGCCCTGATGGTGGGGAGCAGTTCTTC. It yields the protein CASPDGGEQFF.

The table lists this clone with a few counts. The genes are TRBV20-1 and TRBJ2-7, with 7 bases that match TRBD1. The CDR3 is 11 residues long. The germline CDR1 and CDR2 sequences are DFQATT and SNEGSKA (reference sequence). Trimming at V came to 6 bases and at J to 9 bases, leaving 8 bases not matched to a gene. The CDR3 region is CSARGGTAQYF. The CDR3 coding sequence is TGCAGTGCCCGAGGGGGCACGGCGCAGTACTTC.

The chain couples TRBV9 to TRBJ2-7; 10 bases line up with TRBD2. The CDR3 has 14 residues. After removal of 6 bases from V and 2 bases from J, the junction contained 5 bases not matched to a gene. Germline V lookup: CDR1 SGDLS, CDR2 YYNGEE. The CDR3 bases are TGTGCCAGCACCAGGACTAGCGGCCCCTACGAGCAGTACTTC. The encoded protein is CASTRTSGPYEQYF.

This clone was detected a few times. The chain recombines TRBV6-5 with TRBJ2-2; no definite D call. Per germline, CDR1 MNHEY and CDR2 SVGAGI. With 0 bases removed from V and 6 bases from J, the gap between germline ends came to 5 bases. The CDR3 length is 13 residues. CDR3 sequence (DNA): TGTGCCAGCAGTTACTCGTGGGCCGGGGAGCTGTTTTTT. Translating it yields CASSYSWAGELFF.

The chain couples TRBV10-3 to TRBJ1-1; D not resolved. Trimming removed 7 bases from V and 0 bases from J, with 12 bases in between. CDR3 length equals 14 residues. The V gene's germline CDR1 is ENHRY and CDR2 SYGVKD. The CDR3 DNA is TGTGCCATCAAATCCGTCTTCATGAACACTGAAGCTTTCTTT. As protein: CAIKSVFMNTEAFF.

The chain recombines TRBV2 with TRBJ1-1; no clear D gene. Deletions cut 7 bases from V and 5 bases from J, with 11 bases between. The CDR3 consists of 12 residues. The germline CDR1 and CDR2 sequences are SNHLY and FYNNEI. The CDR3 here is CASKELGTEAFF. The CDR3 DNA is TGTGCCAGCAAGGAGTTGGGGACTGAAGCTTTCTTT.

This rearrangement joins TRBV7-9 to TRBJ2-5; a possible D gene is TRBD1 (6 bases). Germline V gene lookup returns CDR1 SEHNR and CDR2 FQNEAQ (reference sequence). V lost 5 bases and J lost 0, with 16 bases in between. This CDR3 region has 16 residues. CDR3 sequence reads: CASSPFPDRYQETQYF. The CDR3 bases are TGTGCCAGCAGCCCCTTCCCAGACAGGTACCAAGAGACCCAGTACTTC.

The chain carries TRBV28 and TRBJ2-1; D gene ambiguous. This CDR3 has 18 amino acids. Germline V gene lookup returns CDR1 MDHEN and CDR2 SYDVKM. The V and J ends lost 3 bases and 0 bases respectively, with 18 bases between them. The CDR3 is CASSLPPVETRSYNEQFF. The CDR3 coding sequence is TGTGCCAGCAGTTTGCCACCGGTGGAAACCCGCTCCTACAATGAGCAGTTCTTC.

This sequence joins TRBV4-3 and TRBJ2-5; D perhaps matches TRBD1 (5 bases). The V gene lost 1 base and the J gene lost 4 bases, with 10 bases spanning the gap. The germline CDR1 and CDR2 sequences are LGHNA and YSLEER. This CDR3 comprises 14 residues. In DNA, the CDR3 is TGCGCCAGCAGCCAAGCTATCAGGGTAGAGACCCAGTACTTC. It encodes CASSQAIRVETQYF.